This TCR beta chain derives from a study of memory CD4+ T cells and cytomegalovirus serostatus (dated by TCRdb to the late 2010s). Study-wide context: A total of about 33 healthy Belgian adults, of whom 9 were CMV seropositive and 24 were CMV seronegative, were included in the cohort. The study sequenced CD4+ memory TCRbeta repertoires of a Belgian cohort with known cytomegalovirus serostatus to replicate a published TCR-based CMV serostatus classifier.

Genomic DNA was extracted from sorted cells with the Quick-DNA Microprep Kit. TCRbeta DNA was amplified with the immunoSEQ hsTCRbeta kit following the manufacturer's protocol. An Illumina MiSeq instrument was used to sequence the TCRbeta libraries. Processing in the source paper ran as follows. Removing out-of-frame sequences left 2,204,828 distinct TCRbeta sequences, an average of roughly 63,000 per individual. Each individual was scored according to the count of 160 or so previously reported CMV-associated TCRbeta sequences and the total productive distinct TCRbeta count. A beta-binomial model was reimplemented in Python, and scikit-learn random forests with default parameters were trained on data from the US cohort. Classifier performance on the Belgian cohort was reported as the median AUC with percentile confidence intervals calculated over 10,000 bootstrap iterations. Entries here come from immuneACCESS through TCRdb and include only in-frame sequences with V and J called. Some clones fail to appear in such tables; in the studies checked, an unresolved V gene covers under half of the shortfall, and the cause of the remainder is unknown. The V and J calls and clone size come from that table; D and trimming were worked out from the DNA. Present in this sample are under 40,000 clones, around 79% of which were seen just once. The top ten hold roughly 5% of the sample.

What the study reported, not specific to this receptor: The original-framework classifier achieved a median bootstrapped AUC of almost 0.97 with a 95% CI of 0.76-1.00 on the Belgian cohort. Only CD4+CD45RO+ memory cells were sequenced, in contrast to the original study, which included naive and memory CD4+ and CD8+ populations. The results were read as suggesting that the CMV-associated TCR signature is, for the most part, present in the CD4+ memory repertoire. Of around 160 previously reported CMV-associated TCRbeta sequences, approximately 70 appeared in the CD4+ memory repertoires, each in one to five individuals. For predicting CMV serostatus, the median bootstrapped AUC was about 0.95 using the original framework and 0.91 using a US-trained random forest.

A FACSAria II was used to sort memory CD4+ T cells, defined as single viable CD3+CD4+CD8-CD45RO+ cells. CMV serostatus was determined using a Roche Elecsys assay that detects serum IgG against CMV pp150, pp28, p38 and p52. Following thawing, total CD4+ T cells were enriched through positive selection using CD4 magnetic microbeads. The samples came from a separate study whose specific focus was interrogating the CD4+ T cell memory repertoire. Peripheral blood mononuclear cells were isolated and cryopreserved according to standard operating procedures, and serum was kept at -80 degrees C. Staining used CD3-PerCP (BW264/56), CD4-APC (RPA-T4), CD45RO-PE (UCHT1) and CD8-Pacific Orange (3B5) antibodies, with Sytox blue excluding non-viable cells. With respect to this clone: Its recognized antigen is unknown. No base quality values were provided; no much bigger clone lies one nucleotide off.

CDR3 length: 10 amino acids, cysteine to phenylalanine. Of all the DNA, just the CDR3 is kept, 30 bases in frame from base 1. V is shortened by 3 bases, J by 13 bases, and the region joining them spans 10 bases. Taken from the germline V gene (reference sequence), the CDR1 and CDR2 loops are DFQATT and SNEGSKA. Recombination connected TRBV20-1 to TRBJ2-1; no D gene can be assigned with confidence. The receptor was isolated from an adult in good health and CMV-seropositive. Material for sequencing was memory CD4+ T cells from blood. The sequence in DNA is TGCAGTGCTAGTCTGGGCCGACAGTTCTTC. This sequence encodes CSASLGRQFF.